This TCR beta chain comes out of a study of T and B cells in COVID-19 patients. Within the sample, this clonotype is medium-sized. Each TRB amplification used about 250-550 ng of genomic DNA from blood. BIOMED2 TRB-A/B primer pools were used in multiplex TRB PCR. Each CDR3 protein is one row after TCRdb ran MiXCR on the multiplex PCR reads. The sample yields several thousand distinct CDR3 sequences, about 19% seen once. Germline V gives CDR1 GTSNPN, CDR2 SVGIG (reference sequence). CDR3 length equals 13 residues. V was clipped by 8 bases and J by 4 bases; unmatched bases: 10. This chain uses TRBV30 with TRBJ1-1; 7 bases fit TRBD1. The clonotype originates from a human donor with active COVID-19. Sequences were obtained from blood. CDR3 nucleotide sequence: TGTGCCGGTGAGAGGGGGCGAGGCACTGAAGCTTTCTTT. This codes for CAGERGRGTEAFF.